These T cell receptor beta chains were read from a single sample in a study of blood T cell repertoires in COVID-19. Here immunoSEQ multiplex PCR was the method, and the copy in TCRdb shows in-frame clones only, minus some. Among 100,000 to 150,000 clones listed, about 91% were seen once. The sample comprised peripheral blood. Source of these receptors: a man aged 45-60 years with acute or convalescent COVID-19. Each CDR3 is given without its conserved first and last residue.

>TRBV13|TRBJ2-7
ASSLGLEWLGSTSYEQY
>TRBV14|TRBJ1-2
ASSHAGQVYGYT
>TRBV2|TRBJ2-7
ASSERTGEQY
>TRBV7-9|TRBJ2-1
ASSLGDRYTNEQF
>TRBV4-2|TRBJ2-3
ASSQDFATSGRSDTQY
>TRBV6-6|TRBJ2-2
ASATLRFAGELF
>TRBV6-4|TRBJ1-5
ASSDVEAGPNQPQH
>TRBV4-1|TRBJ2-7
ASSLPRGSGTSYEQY
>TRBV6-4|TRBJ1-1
ASSPREGTEAF
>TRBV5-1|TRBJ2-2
ASSSQPGQGARDTGELF
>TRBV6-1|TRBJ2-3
ASKAGGPDTQY
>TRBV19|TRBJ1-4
ASSTEHPAAQKLF
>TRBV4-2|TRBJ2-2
ASSESKLAGTTGELF
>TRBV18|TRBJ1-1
ASSPDRAGTEAF
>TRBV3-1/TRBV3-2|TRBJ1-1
ASSQSAGGGTEAF
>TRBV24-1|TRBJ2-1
ATSDPDNEQF
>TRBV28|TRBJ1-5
ASSFEDSLSQPQH